This T cell receptor beta chain came from a study of cytomegalovirus exposure and HLA in healthy donors. General observations from the study: Reports indicate that TCR beta sequences accurately predicted the HLA-A and HLA-B alleles of most subjects.

The PCR was carried out with 60 Vbeta primers and 13 Jbeta primers. Authors' processing steps: An analysis performed later counted 73 million or so unique TCR beta chains (around 11 million of them shared). The protocol was immunoSEQ multiplex PCR, while the TCRdb copy is restricted to in-frame clones and leaves out a portion. V and J calls and clone size come straight from that table; D and trimming were deduced from the DNA. The sample has around 220,000 clones, about 70% seen once. About this clone itself: Antigen specificity is unknown.

The donors comprised healthy bone marrow donors. The CDR3 covers 15 residues. The ends lost 2 bases at V and 3 bases at J; junction bases unmatched: 7. Looked up from germline, CDR1 is GTSNPN and CDR2 is SVGIG (reference sequence). Input material: PBMCs. The chain recombines TRBV30 with TRBJ1-1, with 9 positions matching TRBD1. This clonotype originated in a woman aged 30 to 39 in good health and CMV-seronegative. CDR3 loop: CAWSPRDRDYTEAFF. Written as DNA, the CDR3 is TGTGCCTGGAGTCCCCGGGACAGGGATTACACTGAAGCTTTCTTT.